This record covers a single TCR beta chain. The time point: pre-treatment baseline. Apart from a couple of fast progressors, RECIST 1.1 response was judged 12 weeks post-infusion. This entry is derived from a study of blood T cell dynamics during melanoma immunotherapy. Study overall: Metastatic melanoma patients received first-line pembrolizumab or nivolumab plus ipilimumab.

The ends were cut back, 8 bases at V and 5 bases at J, with 13 bases in the middle. CDR1 is KGHSH and CDR2 is LQKENI in the germline V gene. This CDR3 spans 14 amino acids. Produced via immunoSEQ multiplex PCR; TCRdb's table is partial and in-frame only. Here the sample spans some 16,000 clones, under 90% being singletons. The chain joins TRBV18 to TRBJ1-6; D remains unclear. The receptor was isolated from a human donor with melanoma. Sequences were derived from blood, sampled from a patient treated with checkpoint blockade. DNA of the CDR3: TGTGCCAGCCGCCCCAAGGAAAATAATTCACCCCTCCACTTT. Protein: CASRPKENNSPLHF.